This T cell receptor beta chain was recovered during a study of blood T cell repertoires in COVID-19 (dated by TCRdb to 2019 to 2021). In the study overall: Samples covering the acute and convalescent phases of COVID-19 were provided by collaborators in the United States, Italy and Spain. The prospective study material was composed of cDNA or gDNA derived from T cells, B-cell-depleted T cells, or PBMCs. Subjects who had been exposed to COVID-19, were actively infected with it, or had recovered from it provided the deeply sampled blood TCRbeta repertoires that made up the dataset. The repertoires were released in a freely available public database intended as a resource for research on the immune response to SARS-CoV-2. The samples were drawn from the first 160 participants of the ongoing ImmuneRACE study and from 950 to 1,500 subjects provided by 6 global collaborators. A de-identified subject ID, COVID-19 status, age in years and sex were almost always included in the sample metadata. Where HLA class I and class II types were available, the types were taken from metadata supplied by the sample provider, not from assay-based typing.

TCRbeta CDR3 regions were amplified from genomic DNA by means of the immunoSEQ Assay, a bias-controlled multiplex PCR. Regarding the original processing steps: Within the assay, amplification of reference gene primers was used to estimate how many nucleated cells each sample contained. Sequence reads were collapsed and filtered to measure the absolute abundance of every unique TCRbeta CDR3 rearrangement. Productive Simpson clonality was computed per sample as the square root of Simpson's diversity index over productive rearrangements. The source is immuneACCESS, and TCRdb retained only in-frame sequences with V and J called. Part of the clones is not carried over; for the studies checked, unresolved V genes explain less than half of this, and the remainder is unexplained. Clonal size and the V and J genes are those of that table, whereas D and trimming came from the DNA. Recorded for this sample are around 95,000 clones; about 90% of them occurred a single time. Of the sample, approximately 7.3% falls within the top ten clones.

Study-wide conclusions, independent of this receptor: Clinical and demographic metadata were provided uncurated, with the amount varying by source and participant.

Details on this clone: Its antigen is currently not known. Base qualities are missing; no much larger clone stands one base away.

Taken from cysteine to phenylalanine, the CDR3 has 12 residues. The only DNA kept is the CDR3, 36 bases in frame from the first base. Trimming at the junction amounts to 4 bases on V and 4 bases on J, and the germline ends lie 9 bases apart. CDR1 and CDR2, looked up from the germline V gene, are SGHDT and YYEEEE. Collaborating institutions collected whole blood in K2EDTA tubes following their own protocols. For TCRbeta analysis, collaborators shipped samples as frozen whole blood, isolated PBMCs, or DNA extracted from either of those sample types. The sample was peripheral blood. The origin of this receptor is a man under 40 in a cohort sampled during active COVID-19. This sequence uses TRBV5-6 and TRBJ2-7; no D gene is confidently identified. The sequence in DNA is TGTGCCAGCAGCCGCACAGAATACGAGCAGTACTTC. This translates into CASSRTEYEQYF.